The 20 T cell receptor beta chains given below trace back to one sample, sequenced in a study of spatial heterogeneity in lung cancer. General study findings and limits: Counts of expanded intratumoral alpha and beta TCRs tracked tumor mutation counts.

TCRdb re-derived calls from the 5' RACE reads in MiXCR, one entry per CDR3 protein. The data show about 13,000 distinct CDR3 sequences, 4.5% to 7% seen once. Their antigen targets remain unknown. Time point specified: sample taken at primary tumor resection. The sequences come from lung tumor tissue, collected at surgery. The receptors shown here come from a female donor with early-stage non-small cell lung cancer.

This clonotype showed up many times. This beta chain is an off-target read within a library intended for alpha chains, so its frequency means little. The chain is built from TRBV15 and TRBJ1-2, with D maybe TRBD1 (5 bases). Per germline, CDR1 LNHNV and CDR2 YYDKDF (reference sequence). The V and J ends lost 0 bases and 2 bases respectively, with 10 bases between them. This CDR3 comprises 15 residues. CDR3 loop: CATSREGGGNYGYTF. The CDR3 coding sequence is TGTGCCACCAGCAGAGAGGGCGGGGGGAACTATGGCTACACCTTC.

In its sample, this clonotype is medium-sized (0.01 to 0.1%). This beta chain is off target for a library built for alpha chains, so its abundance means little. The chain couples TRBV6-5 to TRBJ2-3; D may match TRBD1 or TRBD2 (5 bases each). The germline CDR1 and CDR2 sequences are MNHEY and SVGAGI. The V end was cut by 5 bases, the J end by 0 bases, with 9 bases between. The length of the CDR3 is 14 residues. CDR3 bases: TGTGCCAGCAGTAAGGGACGCAGCACAGATACGCAGTATTTT. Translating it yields CASSKGRSTDTQYF.

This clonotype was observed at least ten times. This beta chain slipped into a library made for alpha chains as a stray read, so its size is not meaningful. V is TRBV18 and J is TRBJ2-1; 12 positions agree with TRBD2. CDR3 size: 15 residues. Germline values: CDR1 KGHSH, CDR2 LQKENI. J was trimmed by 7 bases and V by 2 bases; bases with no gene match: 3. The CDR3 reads CASSPTSGGRNEQFF. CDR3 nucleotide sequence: TGTGCCAGCTCACCAACTAGCGGGGGGAGGAATGAGCAGTTCTTC.

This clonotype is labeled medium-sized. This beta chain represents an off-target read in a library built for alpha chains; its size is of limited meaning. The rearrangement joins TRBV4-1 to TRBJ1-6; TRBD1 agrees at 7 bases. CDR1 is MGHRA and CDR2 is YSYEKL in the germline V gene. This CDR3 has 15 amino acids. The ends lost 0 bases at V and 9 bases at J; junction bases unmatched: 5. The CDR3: CASSQETGRVSPLHF. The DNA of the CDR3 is TGCGCCAGCAGCCAAGAGACAGGGCGGGTTTCACCCCTCCACTTT.

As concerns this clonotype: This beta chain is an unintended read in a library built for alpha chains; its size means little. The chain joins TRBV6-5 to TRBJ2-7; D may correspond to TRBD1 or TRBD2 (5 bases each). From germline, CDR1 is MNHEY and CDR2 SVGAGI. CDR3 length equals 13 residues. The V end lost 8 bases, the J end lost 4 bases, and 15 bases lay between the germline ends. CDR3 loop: CASSSPGRYEQYF. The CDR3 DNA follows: TGTGCCAGCTCCAGTCCGGGGCGTTACGAGCAGTACTTC.

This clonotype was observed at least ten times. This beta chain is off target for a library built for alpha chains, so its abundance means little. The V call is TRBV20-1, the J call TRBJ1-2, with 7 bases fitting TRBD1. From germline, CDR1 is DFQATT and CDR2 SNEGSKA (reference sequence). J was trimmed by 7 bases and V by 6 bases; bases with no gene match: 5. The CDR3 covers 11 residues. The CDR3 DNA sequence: TGCAGTGCGCCTCGACAGGGTGGCTACACCTTC. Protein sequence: CSAPRQGGYTF.

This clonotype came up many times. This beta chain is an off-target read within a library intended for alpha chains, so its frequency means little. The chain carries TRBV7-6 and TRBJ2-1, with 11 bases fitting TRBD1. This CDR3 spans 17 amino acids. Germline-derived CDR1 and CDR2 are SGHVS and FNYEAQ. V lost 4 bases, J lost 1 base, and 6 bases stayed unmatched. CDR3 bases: TGTGCCAGCAGCTACTGGGACAGGGGGTCATCCTACAATGAGCAGTTCTTC. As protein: CASSYWDRGSSYNEQFF.

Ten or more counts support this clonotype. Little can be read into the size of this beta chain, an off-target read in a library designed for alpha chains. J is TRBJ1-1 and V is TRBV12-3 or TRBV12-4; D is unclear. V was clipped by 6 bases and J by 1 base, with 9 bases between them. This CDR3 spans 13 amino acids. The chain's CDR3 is CASSSYTNTEAFF. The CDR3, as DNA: TGTGCCAGCAGCTCATACACGAACACTGAAGCTTTCTTT.

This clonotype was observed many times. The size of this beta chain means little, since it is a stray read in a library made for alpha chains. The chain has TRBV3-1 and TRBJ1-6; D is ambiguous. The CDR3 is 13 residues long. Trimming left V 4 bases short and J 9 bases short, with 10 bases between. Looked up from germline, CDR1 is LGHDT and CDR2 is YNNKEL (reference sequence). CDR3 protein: CASSPRVGSPLHF. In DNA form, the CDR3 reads TGTGCCAGCAGCCCCCGAGTGGGTTCACCCCTCCACTTT.

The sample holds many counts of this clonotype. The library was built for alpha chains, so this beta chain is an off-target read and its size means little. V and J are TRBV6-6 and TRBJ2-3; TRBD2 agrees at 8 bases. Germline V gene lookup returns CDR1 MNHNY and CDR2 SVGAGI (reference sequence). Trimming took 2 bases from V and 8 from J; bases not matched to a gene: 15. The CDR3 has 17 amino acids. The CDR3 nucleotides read TGTGCCAGCAGTTACCCCACGACGGGGGGGATATTGCGTACGCAGTATTTT. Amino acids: CASSYPTTGGILRTQYF.

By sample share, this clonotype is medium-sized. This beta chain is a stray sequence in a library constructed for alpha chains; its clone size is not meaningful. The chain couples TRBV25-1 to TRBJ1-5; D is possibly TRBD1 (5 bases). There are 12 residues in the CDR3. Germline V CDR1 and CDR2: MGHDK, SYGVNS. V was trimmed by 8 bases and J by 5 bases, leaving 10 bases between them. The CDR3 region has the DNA TGTGCCAGCTCTCGAGGGGATCAGCCCCAGCATTTT. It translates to CASSRGDQPQHF.

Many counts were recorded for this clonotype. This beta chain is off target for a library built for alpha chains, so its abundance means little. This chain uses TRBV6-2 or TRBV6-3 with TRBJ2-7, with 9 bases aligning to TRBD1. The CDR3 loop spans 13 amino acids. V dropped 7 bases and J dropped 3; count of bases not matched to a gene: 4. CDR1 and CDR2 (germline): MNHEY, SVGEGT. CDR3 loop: CASMGQGIYEQYF. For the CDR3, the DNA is TGTGCCAGCATGGGACAGGGCATCTACGAGCAGTACTTC.

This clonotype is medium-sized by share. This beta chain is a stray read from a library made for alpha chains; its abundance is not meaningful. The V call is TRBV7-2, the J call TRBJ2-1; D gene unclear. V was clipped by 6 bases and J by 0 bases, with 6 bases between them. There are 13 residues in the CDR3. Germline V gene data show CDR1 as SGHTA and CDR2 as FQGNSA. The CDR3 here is CASRLSSYNEQFF. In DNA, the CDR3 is TGTGCCAGCAGGTTAAGCTCCTACAATGAGCAGTTCTTC.

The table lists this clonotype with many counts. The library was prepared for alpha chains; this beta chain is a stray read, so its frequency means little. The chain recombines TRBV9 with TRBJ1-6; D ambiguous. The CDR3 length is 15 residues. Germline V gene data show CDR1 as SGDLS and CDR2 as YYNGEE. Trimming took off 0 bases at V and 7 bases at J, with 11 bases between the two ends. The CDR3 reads CASSVGVGLNSPLHF. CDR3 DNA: TGTGCCAGCAGCGTAGGAGTGGGGTTGAATTCACCCCTCCACTTT.

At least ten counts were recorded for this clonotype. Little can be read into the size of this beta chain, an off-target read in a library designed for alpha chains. Here the CDR3 DNA reads TGTGCCAGCAGTGAACCGGCTACGCAGTATTTT. This codes for CASSEPATQYF. The chain combines TRBV6-1 with TRBJ2-3; no reliable D call. CDR3 length: 11 residues. V lost 2 bases and J 8 bases, leaving 5 bases between the germline ends. Germline CDR1 is MNHNS and CDR2 is SASEGT.

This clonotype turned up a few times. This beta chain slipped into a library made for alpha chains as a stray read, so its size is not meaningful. The CDR3 region has the DNA TGTGCCAGCAGCTTGGACAGGGAGGCTGGAAACACCATATATTTT. Translation: CASSLDREAGNTIYF. This chain connects TRBV5-4 to TRBJ1-3; possible D gene TRBD1, 6 bases. V dropped 0 bases and J dropped 2 bases, with 9 bases sitting between them. The CDR3 spans 15 residues. Germline-derived CDR1 and CDR2 are SGHNT and YYREEE (reference sequence).

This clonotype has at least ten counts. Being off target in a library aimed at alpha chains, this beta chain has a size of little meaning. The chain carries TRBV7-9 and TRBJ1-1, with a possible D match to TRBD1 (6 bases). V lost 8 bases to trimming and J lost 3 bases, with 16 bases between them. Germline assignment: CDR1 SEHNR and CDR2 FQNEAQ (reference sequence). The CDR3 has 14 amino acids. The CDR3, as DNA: TGTGCCAGCGCAGTACAGGGAGGAGACACTGAAGCTTTCTTT. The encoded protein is CASAVQGGDTEAFF.

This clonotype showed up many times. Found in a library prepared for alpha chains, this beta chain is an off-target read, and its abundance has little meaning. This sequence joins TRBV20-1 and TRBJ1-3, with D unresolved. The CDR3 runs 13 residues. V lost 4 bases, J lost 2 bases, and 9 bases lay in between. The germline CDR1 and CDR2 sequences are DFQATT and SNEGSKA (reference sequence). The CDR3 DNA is TGCAGTGCTAAGGGATCACCTGGAAACACCATATATTTT. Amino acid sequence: CSAKGSPGNTIYF.

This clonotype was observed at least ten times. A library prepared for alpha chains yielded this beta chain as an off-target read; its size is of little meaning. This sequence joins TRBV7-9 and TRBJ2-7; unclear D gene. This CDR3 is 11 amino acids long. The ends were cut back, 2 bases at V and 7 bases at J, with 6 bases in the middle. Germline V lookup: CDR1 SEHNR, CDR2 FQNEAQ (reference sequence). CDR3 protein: CASSLRREQYF. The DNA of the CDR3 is TGTGCCAGCAGCTTAAGGCGGGAGCAGTACTTC.

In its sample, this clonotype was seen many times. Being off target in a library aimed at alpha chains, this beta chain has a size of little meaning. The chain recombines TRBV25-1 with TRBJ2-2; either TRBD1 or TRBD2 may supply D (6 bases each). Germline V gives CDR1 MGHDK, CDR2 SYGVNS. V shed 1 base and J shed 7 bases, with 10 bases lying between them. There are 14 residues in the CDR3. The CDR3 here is CASSEWGAIGELFF. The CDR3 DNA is TGTGCCAGCAGTGAATGGGGGGCAATCGGGGAGCTGTTTTTT.